A selection of T cell receptor beta chains follows, all from one sample in a study of cytomegalovirus exposure and HLA in healthy donors. Assay: immunoSEQ multiplex PCR; the TCRdb copy retains only in-frame clones and omits some. The data show 170,000 or so clones, 60% to 80% seen once. The source material was PBMCs. The receptors come from a woman aged 45 to 65 in good health and CMV-seropositive. The CDR3 runs from the conserved cysteine through the conserved F or W. A D gene is named only where the DNA matches it firmly. Clone sizes are given selectively: once, few, many, or a class where the clone is expanded.

j_gene	abundance	d_gene	v_gene	CDR3aa	CDR3nt
TRBJ1-2	-	-	TRBV20-1	CSAKLYGYTF	TGCAGTGCCAAACTCTATGGCTACACCTTC
TRBJ1-2	-	TRBD1	TRBV25-1	CASSTGGNYGYTF	TGTGCCAGCAGCACAGGGGGGAACTATGGCTACACCTTC
TRBJ2-3	once	TRBD2	TRBV2	CASNEGERGLKDTQYF	TGTGCCAGCAATGAGGGTGAGCGGGGACTAAAAGATACGCAGTATTTT
TRBJ2-2	-	-	TRBV7-8	CASSARGAGPGELFF	TGTGCCAGCAGCGCCAGGGGGGCCGGACCCGGGGAGCTGTTTTTT
TRBJ2-2	-	TRBD1	TRBV5-1	CASSTATGGGGELFF	TGCGCCAGCAGCACCGCGACAGGGGGAGGTGGGGAGCTGTTTTTT
TRBJ1-1	-	TRBD1	TRBV6-6	CASSYTGVGTEAFF	TGTGCCAGCAGTTACACAGGGGTAGGGACTGAAGCTTTCTTT
TRBJ2-6	-	-	TRBV5-1	CASSLEASRRSGANVLTF	TGCGCCAGCAGCTTGGAGGCTAGCCGCCGCTCTGGGGCCAACGTCCTGACTTTC
TRBJ2-1	-	-	TRBV19	CASSDFGGAGNEQFF	TGTGCCAGTAGTGACTTTGGCGGGGCTGGCAATGAGCAGTTCTTC
TRBJ1-1	-	-	TRBV5-1	CASSLGPTMNTEAFF	TGCGCCAGCAGCTTGGGACCCACTATGAACACTGAAGCTTTCTTT
TRBJ1-1	-	-	TRBV6-1	CASSENGAQTEAFF	TGTGCCAGCAGTGAAAATGGAGCCCAAACTGAAGCTTTCTTT
TRBJ2-5	-	-	TRBV28	CASSLSYQTQYF	TGTGCCAGCAGTCTAAGTTATCAGACCCAGTACTTC
TRBJ2-5	-	TRBD1	TRBV5-6	CASSLTAQGVKTQYF	TGTGCCAGCAGCTTGACGGCGCAGGGGGTGAAGACCCAGTACTTC
TRBJ2-1	-	-	TRBV27	CASKLNPGNSYNEQFF	TGTGCCAGCAAATTAAATCCAGGGAACTCCTACAATGAGCAGTTCTTC
TRBJ2-1	-	-	TRBV7-8	CASSLGLGRGWHEQFF	TGTGCCAGCAGCTTAGGACTGGGCAGGGGATGGCATGAGCAGTTCTTC
TRBJ2-2	-	-	TRBV5-4	CASSFIEGGTGELFF	TGTGCCAGCAGCTTTATAGAGGGCGGAACCGGGGAGCTGTTTTTT
TRBJ2-3	-	TRBD2	TRBV9	CASSVVSLRGGTDTQYF	TGTGCCAGCAGCGTAGTCTCCCTGCGGGGGGGCACAGATACGCAGTATTTT
TRBJ1-2	-	-	TRBV6-5	CASSPGGKGGYGYTF	TGTGCCAGCAGTCCGGGAGGGAAGGGAGGATATGGCTACACCTTC
TRBJ2-7	-	TRBD2	TRBV5-6	CASSSGLAGGSYEQYF	TGTGCCAGCAGCTCTGGACTAGCGGGGGGGTCCTACGAGCAGTACTTC
TRBJ2-3	-	TRBD2	TRBV7-9	CASSRIAGQTPDTQYF	TGTGCCAGCAGCCGGATAGCGGGCCAAACCCCAGATACGCAGTATTTT
TRBJ1-4	once	-	TRBV5-6	CASNTRIGEKLFF	TGTGCCAGCAACACTAGAATAGGGGAAAAACTGTTTTTT
TRBJ2-7	-	TRBD2	TRBV19	CASKAGGTYEQYF	TGTGCCTCAAAAGCGGGGGGTACCTACGAGCAGTACTTC
TRBJ2-1	-	-	TRBV6-5	CASSRDYNEQFF	TGTGCCAGCAGCCGGGACTACAATGAGCAGTTCTTC
TRBJ1-2	-	-	TRBV5-4	CASSIFPPAIYGYTF	TGTGCCAGCAGCATTTTCCCACCCGCTATCTATGGCTACACCTTC
TRBJ2-2	-	-	TRBV6-5	CASRLNRNTGELFF	TGTGCCAGCAGACTGAACAGAAACACCGGGGAGCTGTTTTTT
TRBJ1-5	-	-	TRBV19	CASSTPPGAPLRPQHF	TGTGCCAGTAGTACTCCCCCGGGAGCCCCACTGAGGCCCCAGCATTTT
TRBJ2-5	-	-	TRBV2	CASSLESTSGGETQYF	TGTGCCAGCAGTCTCGAGTCGACTAGTGGGGGAGAGACCCAGTACTTC
TRBJ2-7	-	TRBD2	TRBV19	CASSPSLAGGPYEQYF	TGTGCCAGTAGTCCCTCTCTAGCGGGGGGACCCTACGAGCAGTACTTC